The 14 T cell receptor beta chains below were found in one sample sequenced in a study of regulatory T cells in long-lasting Graves disease. Sample time point: persistent/refractory GD, antithyroid drugs over 5 years with positive TRAb. Extracted PBMC RNA gave rise to the TCR library. The authors built TCR beta libraries using iRepertoire HTBI primers and Arm-PCR of CDR3 regions. TCRdb used MiXCR to reprocess the multiplex PCR reads, holding one entry per CDR3 protein. The table records about 400,000 distinct CDR3 sequences, roughly 20% of them present only once. The sequences come from peripheral blood mononuclear cells (PBMCs), collected when the disease was refractory, from a patient treated with antithyroid drugs. These receptors all come from a female donor with Graves disease.

The table lists this clonotype with a few counts. This chain links TRBV28 with TRBJ1-6; D not certain. Germline values: CDR1 MDHEN, CDR2 SYDVKM. The germline V and J ends were trimmed by 6 bases and 5 bases, with 8 bases remaining between them. The CDR3 spans 13 residues. This chain's CDR3 is CASRSRNNSPLHF. Here the CDR3 DNA reads TGTGCCAGCAGGTCGCGGAATAATTCACCCCTCCACTTT.

This clonotype was picked up many times. The genes are TRBV28 and TRBJ2-5; 8 bases fit TRBD2. CDR1 is MDHEN and CDR2 is SYDVKM in the germline V gene. The CDR3 contains 16 residues. With V trimmed by 0 bases and J by 1 base, 4 bases remained unmatched. The CDR3 DNA reads as TGTGCCAGCAGTTTATGGTCGCGGGAGGCCCAAGAGACCCAGTACTTC. It yields the protein CASSLWSREAQETQYF. Combining the CDR3 with reference TRBV28 and TRBJ2-5 gives the whole variable domain DVKVTQSSRYLVKRTGEKVFLECVQDMDHENMFWYRQDPGLGLRLIYFSYDVKMKEKGDIPEGYSVSREKKERFSLILESASTNQTSMYLCASSLWSREAQETQYFGPGTRLLVL.

This clonotype was recorded many times. The DNA for the CDR3 is TGTGCCAGCAGCTTAAGAGACGAGCAGTACTTC. It is translated as CASSLRDEQYF. This sequence joins TRBV11-2 and TRBJ2-7, with D unresolved. Germline assignment: CDR1 SGHAT and CDR2 FQNNGV. The V gene lost 2 bases and the J gene lost 5 bases, with 4 bases spanning the gap. CDR3 length: 11 amino acids.

The chain couples TRBV7-9 to TRBJ1-6; D possibly corresponds to TRBD1 (5 bases). This CDR3 has 15 amino acids. The germline V and J ends were trimmed by 6 bases and 5 bases, with 14 bases remaining between them. Germline lookup yields CDR1 SEHNR and CDR2 FQNEAQ (reference sequence). The CDR3 region is CASRNGTVDNSPLHF. DNA for the CDR3: TGTGCCAGCAGGAATGGGACCGTAGATAATTCACCCCTCCACTTT.

This clonotype came up a few times. This chain connects TRBV7-9 to TRBJ1-4; D call uncertain. Germline V gives CDR1 SEHNR, CDR2 FQNEAQ (reference sequence). This CDR3 contains 14 residues. Trimming cost V 5 bases and J 3 bases, with 10 bases left between them. The CDR3 nucleotides are TGTGCCAGCAGCCAGGACGGCCCTAATGAAAAACTGTTTTTT. Translating it yields CASSQDGPNEKLFF.

This clonotype was recorded once. The chain combines TRBV20-1 with TRBJ2-7, with TRBD1 matching 9 bases. This CDR3 has 20 amino acids. Germline values: CDR1 DFQATT, CDR2 SNEGSKA (reference sequence). J was trimmed by 1 base and V by 5 bases; bases with no gene match: 24. In nucleotides, the CDR3 is TGCAGTGCTCGACTAAGCCTCGGGACAGGGATTCGACCGTCATCCTACGAGCAGTACTTC. This encodes CSARLSLGTGIRPSSYEQYF.

In this sample, this clonotype turned up many times. This chain joins TRBV20-1 and TRBJ1-2, with a possible D match to TRBD1 (6 bases). This CDR3 has 12 amino acids. V was cut by 6 bases and J by 6 bases, with 14 bases left in between. Germline CDR1 reads DFQATT; CDR2 reads SNEGSKA (reference sequence). The CDR3 DNA sequence: TGCAGTGCCGTGACAGGTGCCAATGGCTACACCTTC. Translation: CSAVTGANGYTF.

This clonotype was seen ten or more times. This chain connects TRBV12-3 or TRBV12-4 to TRBJ2-4; D is uncertain. Trimming shortened V by 2 bases and J by 7 bases, and 12 bases separated the two germline ends. The CDR3 loop spans 14 amino acids. The CDR3 spells CASSLQGSHNIQYF. The CDR3 nucleotides are TGTGCCAGCAGTTTACAAGGGTCCCACAACATTCAGTACTTC.

DNA of the CDR3: TGTGCCAGCAGCTTAGGGACAGGTTCCTACAATGAGCAGTTCTTC. Amino acids: CASSLGTGSYNEQFF. The V gene is TRBV7-3, the J gene TRBJ2-1, with TRBD1 matching 8 bases. The V segment lost 2 bases and the J segment 1 base; nucleotides outside the gene matches: 1. There are 15 residues in the CDR3. The germline gives CDR1 SGHTA, CDR2 FQGTGA. Variable domain in full (rest from reference TRBV7-3 and TRBJ2-1): GAGVSQTPSNKVTEKGKYVELRCDPISGHTALYWYRQSLGQGPEFLIYFQGTGAADDSGLPNDRFFAVRPEGSVSTLKIQRTERGDSAVYLCASSLGTGSYNEQFFGPGTRLTVL.

Points on this clonotype: At one end the junction does not follow the germline gene, possibly because of a read error. The CDR3 loop is CASSFARDEQYF. CDR3 coding DNA: TGCGCCAGCAGTTTTGCCCGGGACGAGCAGTACTTC. V is TRBV12-3 or TRBV12-4 and J is TRBJ2-7; D remains ambiguous. This CDR3 has 12 amino acids.

Comments on this clonotype: The junction does not match germline at one end; this may be a read error. In DNA form, the CDR3 reads TGTGCCAGCAGTTTAGGGGCGCACTATAGCTACACCTTC. Its translation is CASSLGAHYSYTF. The chain links TRBV12-3 or TRBV12-4 to TRBJ1-2; D unclear. This CDR3 contains 13 residues.

This sequence joins TRBV9 and TRBJ2-7; 8 bases map to TRBD1. CDR1 is SGDLS and CDR2 is YYNGEE in the germline V gene. V was pared by 4 bases and J by 5 bases, with 11 bases of the junction left unmatched. This CDR3 region has 15 residues. The CDR3 sequence is CASSPWTGSDNEQYF. DNA of the CDR3: TGTGCCAGCAGCCCATGGACAGGGTCCGATAACGAGCAGTACTTC.

V usage is TRBV20-1 and J usage is TRBJ1-5; D is possibly TRBD1 (6 bases). CDR3 size: 19 residues. Germline V gene data show CDR1 as DFQATT and CDR2 as SNEGSKA (reference sequence). Trimming took 3 bases from V and 0 from J, leaving 24 bases between them. The CDR3 here is CSASSGGRDSEYSNQPQHF. The CDR3 DNA sequence: TGCAGTGCTAGTTCGGGGGGCCGAGATAGCGAATATAGCAATCAGCCCCAGCATTTT.

The chain is built from TRBV11-2 and TRBJ2-3, with no clear D. Per germline, CDR1 SGHAT and CDR2 FQNNGV. Trimming took 3 bases from V and 0 from J, leaving 10 bases between them. The CDR3 is 15 residues long. The CDR3 here is CASSLYTRSTDTQYF. The CDR3 nucleotides read TGTGCCAGCAGCTTGTACACGAGGAGCACAGATACGCAGTATTTT.